These 2 T cell receptor beta chains originate from one sample sequenced in a study of blood T cell repertoires in COVID-19. Measured with immunoSEQ multiplex PCR; TCRdb has only the in-frame clones, and not every one. The sample lists about 250,000 clones, approximately 85% seen once, with approximately 9.6% in the top ten. The specimen was PBMCs or T cells enriched from blood (not recorded which). The receptors stem from a woman in her forties or fifties with acute COVID-19.

The chain is built from TRBV3-1 (or the pseudogene TRBV3-2) and TRBJ2-1; 11 bases are shared with TRBD1. Germline trimming cut 2 bases from V and 6 bases from J; bases unmatched to any gene: 6. The germline gives CDR1 LGHDT, CDR2 YNNKEL (reference sequence). CDR3 length: 16 residues. CDR3 loop: CASSQPRDRGFNEQFF. The CDR3 DNA is TGTGCCAGCAGCCAACCCAGGGACAGGGGGTTCAATGAGCAGTTCTTC.

The V and J genes are TRBV9 and TRBJ2-5; TRBD1 matches at 11 bases. J was trimmed by 8 bases and V by 4 bases; bases with no gene match: 7. The CDR3 is made up of 14 amino acids. Germline CDR1 is SGDLS and CDR2 is YYNGEE. This chain's CDR3 is CASSSGQGGGTQYF. Written as DNA, the CDR3 is TGTGCCAGCAGCTCGGGACAGGGGGGTGGAACCCAGTACTTC.